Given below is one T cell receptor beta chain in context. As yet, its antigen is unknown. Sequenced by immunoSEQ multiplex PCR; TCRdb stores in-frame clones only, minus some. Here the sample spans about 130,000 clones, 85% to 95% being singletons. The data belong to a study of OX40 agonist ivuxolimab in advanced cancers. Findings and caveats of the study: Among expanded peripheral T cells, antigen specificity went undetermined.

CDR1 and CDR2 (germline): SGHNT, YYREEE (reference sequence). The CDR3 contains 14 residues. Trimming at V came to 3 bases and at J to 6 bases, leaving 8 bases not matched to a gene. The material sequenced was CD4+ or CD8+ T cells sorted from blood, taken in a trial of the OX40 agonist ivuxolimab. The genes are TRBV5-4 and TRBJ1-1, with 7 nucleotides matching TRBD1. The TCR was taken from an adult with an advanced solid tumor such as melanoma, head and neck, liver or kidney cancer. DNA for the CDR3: TGTGCCAGCAGCTCGCCCACAGGGGTAGCTGAAGCTTTCTTT. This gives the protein CASSSPTGVAEAFF.